This T cell receptor beta chain was obtained from a study of cytomegalovirus exposure and HLA in healthy donors. Study-wide findings and caveats: According to reports, the classifier identified cytomegalovirus status with high specificity and sensitivity. The CMV antigen specificity of a few CMV-associated chains was confirmed through in vitro analysis. According to a subsequent analysis, TCR clusters identified in the first cohort showed a tendency to co-occur across the approximately 120 validation repertoires.

As to this clone: The antigen remains unidentified.

The protocol was immunoSEQ multiplex PCR, while the TCRdb copy is restricted to in-frame clones and leaves out a portion. Of around 300,000 clones listed, over 75% are singletons. Sequenced material: PBMCs. This sequence originates from a man aged 30 to 45 in good health and CMV-seronegative.

The CDR3 region is CASSFGSGTEAFF. CDR3 DNA sequence: TGTGCCAGCAGCTTTGGGTCGGGAACTGAAGCTTTCTTT. The chain has TRBV9 and TRBJ1-1; D gene unclear. V lost 4 bases and J lost 5, with 12 bases in between. The CDR3 length is 13 residues. From germline, CDR1 is SGDLS and CDR2 YYNGEE.